This T cell receptor (beta chain) was identified during a study of OX40 agonist ivuxolimab in advanced cancers. General notes on the study: Ivuxolimab was a fully human IgG2 agonistic monoclonal antibody targeting the costimulatory receptor OX40 (CD134). Intravenous ivuxolimab was administered to patients every 2 weeks at six dose levels: 0.01, 0.1, 0.3, 1.5, 3 and 10 mg/kg. Of the 50 to 55 dose-escalation patients, hepatocellular carcinoma was present in 19, melanoma in about 15, renal cell carcinoma in 9 and head and neck cancer in 9. A male proportion of 82.7% and a mean age of roughly 55 years, ranging from 23 to 79, were recorded for the dose-escalation cohort. Patients were allowed to have had prior anti-PD-1, anti-PD-L1 or anti-CTLA-4 therapy, and 40% of the dose-escalation patients had previously received checkpoint inhibitors. Partial responses occurred in three dose-escalation patients: two with cutaneous melanoma and one with hepatocellular carcinoma. The point of sequencing TCRbeta in the periphery was to test whether ivuxolimab changed TCR sequence diversity and drove clonal T-cell expansion. The paper covers the monotherapy dose-escalation part of the phase I ivuxolimab trial, which included N of about 56 patients. The paper as a whole reports these results and caveats: After ivuxolimab, expanded clones were on average more numerous among CD8+ T cells than among CD4+ T cells. Low levels of normalized T-cell clonal expansion were also seen in some patients who did not respond. The antigen specificity of the clonally expanded peripheral T cells was not determined. Partial responders in the 0.1-3.0 mg/kg groups had among the lowest normalized peripheral clonal expansion, especially among CD8+ T cells. At doses of 0.1 to 3.0 mg/kg, clonal expansion of both CD4+ and CD8+ blood T cells was observed from baseline to week 6.

Details on this clone: What antigen it recognizes has not been identified. No per-base quality is available; no much larger clone lies one base away.

In the germline V gene, CDR1 corresponds to MGHRA and CDR2 to YSYEKL. CDR3 length: 15 amino acids, cysteine to phenylalanine. Just CDR3 DNA is preserved here, 45 bases in frame from base 1. Genomic DNA was isolated from the sorted cells so that the TCRbeta CDR3 region could be sequenced. The immunoSEQ Assay was used to sequence the TCRbeta CDR3 regions. TCRdb mirrors the immuneACCESS table, restricted to in-frame sequences. Some clones are absent from its copies; in checked studies, under half trace to an unresolved V gene, and the reason for the others is unknown. Here the sample has tens of thousands of clones; about 90% occur a single time. The ten largest clones represent 11% of the sample. The trial excluded patients who had a history of autoimmune disease or who were on systemic immunosuppression. Peripheral blood for TCR sequencing was collected from all dose cohorts at baseline, on cycle 4 day 1, and on cycle 7 day 1. Samples came from an open-label, multicenter, first-in-human phase I dose-escalation trial of ivuxolimab. Adults with locally advanced or metastatic melanoma, renal cell, hepatocellular, or head and neck squamous cell carcinoma were enrolled in the trial. Before TCR sequencing, CD4+ T cells and CD8+ T cells were sorted from peripheral blood as separate populations.

Sequenced material: CD4+ or CD8+ T cells sorted from blood, taken in a trial of the OX40 agonist ivuxolimab. This TCR was recovered from an adult with an advanced solid tumor such as melanoma, head and neck, liver or kidney cancer. The chain is assembled from TRBV4-1 and TRBJ2-5; 10 junctional bases match TRBD2. The J call could be wrong; TRBJ2-7 is a better fit for the DNA end. The CDR3 protein sequence reads: CASSQTTSGSYEQYF. The DNA sequence is TGCGCCAGCAGCCAGACGACTAGCGGGTCCTACGAGCAGTACTTC.